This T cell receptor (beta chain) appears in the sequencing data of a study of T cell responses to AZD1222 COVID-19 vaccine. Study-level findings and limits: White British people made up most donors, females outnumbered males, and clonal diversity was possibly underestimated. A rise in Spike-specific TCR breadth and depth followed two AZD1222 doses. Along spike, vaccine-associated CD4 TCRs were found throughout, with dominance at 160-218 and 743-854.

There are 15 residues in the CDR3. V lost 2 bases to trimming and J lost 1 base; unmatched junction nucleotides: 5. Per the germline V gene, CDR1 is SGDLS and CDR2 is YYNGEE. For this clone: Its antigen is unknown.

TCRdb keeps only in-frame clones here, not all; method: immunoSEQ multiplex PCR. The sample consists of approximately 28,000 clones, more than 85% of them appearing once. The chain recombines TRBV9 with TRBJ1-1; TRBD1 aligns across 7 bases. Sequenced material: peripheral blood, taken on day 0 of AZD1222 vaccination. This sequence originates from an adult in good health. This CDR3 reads CASSVTGTENTEAFF. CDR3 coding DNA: TGTGCCAGCAGCGTTACCGGGACAGAGAACACTGAAGCTTTCTTT.